A selection of T cell receptor beta chains follows, all from one sample in a study of cytomegalovirus exposure and HLA in healthy donors. Generated by immunoSEQ multiplex PCR, the TCRdb table keeps only in-frame clones and is missing some. The data show 170,000 or so clones, almost 85% seen once. The sample taken for sequencing was PBMCs. The origin of the receptors is a girl aged 5 to 17 in good health and CMV-seropositive. The CDR3 runs from the conserved cysteine through the conserved F or W. A D gene is named only where the DNA matches it firmly. Where a row states a size, it is once, few, many or the class of an expanded clone; other rows omit it.

J gene: TRBJ2-6
V gene: TRBV4-2
D gene: .
clone size: once
CDR3 DNA: TGTGCCAGCAGCCAAGAGGAGGGGGCTTCTGGGGCCAACGTCCTGACTTTC
CDR3 protein: CASSQEEGASGANVLTF

J gene: TRBJ1-1
V gene: TRBV1
D gene: .
clone size: .
CDR3 DNA: TGCACCAGCAGCCCCTATGAGTCAGGGATGCCCTACGCTGAAGCTTTCTTT
CDR3 protein: CTSSPYESGMPYAEAFF

J gene: TRBJ2-3
V gene: TRBV29-1
D gene: .
clone size: .
CDR3 DNA: TGCAGCGCCCTACTAGTTTTGAGCACAGATACGCAGTATTTT
CDR3 protein: CSALLVLSTDTQYF

J gene: TRBJ1-2
V gene: TRBV7-2
D gene: .
clone size: .
CDR3 DNA: TGTGCCAGCAGCTTCCTGGGAGGGGCCGGCTATGGCTACACCTTC
CDR3 protein: CASSFLGGAGYGYTF

J gene: TRBJ2-1
V gene: TRBV7-3
D gene: TRBD2
clone size: few
CDR3 DNA: TGTGCCAGCAGCAACTCCTCGGGACTAGCTGCTCACAATGAGCAGTTCTTC
CDR3 protein: CASSNSSGLAAHNEQFF

J gene: TRBJ1-2
V gene: TRBV4-1
D gene: .
clone size: .
CDR3 DNA: TGCGCCAGCAGCCAAGATTCCCGGAGAAACTATGGCTACACCTTC
CDR3 protein: CASSQDSRRNYGYTF

J gene: TRBJ1-2
V gene: TRBV19
D gene: TRBD1
clone size: .
CDR3 DNA: TGTGCCAGTAGTATCAGAGGACAGGGGATTGAAGATGGCTACACCTTC
CDR3 protein: CASSIRGQGIEDGYTF

J gene: TRBJ2-3
V gene: TRBV6-6
D gene: .
clone size: .
CDR3 DNA: TGTGCCAGCACCCTGACAAGCACAGATACGCAGTATTTT
CDR3 protein: CASTLTSTDTQYF

J gene: TRBJ1-1
V gene: TRBV25-1
D gene: .
clone size: .
CDR3 DNA: TGTGCCAGCAGTGACCCCAACGGGGGGAACACTGAAGCTTTCTTT
CDR3 protein: CASSDPNGGNTEAFF

J gene: TRBJ2-1
V gene: TRBV19
D gene: .
clone size: .
CDR3 DNA: TGTGCCAGTTCCGAGATGAGCTCCTACAATGAGCAGTTCTTC
CDR3 protein: CASSEMSSYNEQFF

J gene: TRBJ2-7
V gene: TRBV6-1
D gene: .
clone size: .
CDR3 DNA: TGTGCCAGCAGTTTGGGCCCTCTCTCCTACGAGCAGTACTTC
CDR3 protein: CASSLGPLSYEQYF

J gene: TRBJ1-2
V gene: TRBV19
D gene: .
clone size: .
CDR3 DNA: TGTGCCAGTAGTAAAAGGACTGAATACGACTATGGCTACACCTTC
CDR3 protein: CASSKRTEYDYGYTF

J gene: TRBJ2-7
V gene: TRBV6-5
D gene: TRBD1
clone size: .
CDR3 DNA: TGTGCCAGCAGTCCTGGGACAGGGGTCCCCGAGCAGTACTTC
CDR3 protein: CASSPGTGVPEQYF

J gene: TRBJ2-3
V gene: TRBV28
D gene: .
clone size: .
CDR3 DNA: TGTGCCAGCGGCGGAAGCACAGATACGCAGTATTTT
CDR3 protein: CASGGSTDTQYF

J gene: TRBJ1-1
V gene: TRBV6-1
D gene: TRBD1
clone size: .
CDR3 DNA: TGTGCCACCCACCGGGACAGGGTGAACACTGAAGCTTTCTTT
CDR3 protein: CATHRDRVNTEAFF

J gene: TRBJ1-5
V gene: TRBV9
D gene: TRBD1
clone size: .
CDR3 DNA: TGTGCCAGCAGCGTAGAGGACAGGTGGGAGAGGAGCAATCAGCCCCAGCATTTT
CDR3 protein: CASSVEDRWERSNQPQHF

J gene: TRBJ2-7
V gene: TRBV6-4
D gene: .
clone size: once
CDR3 DNA: TGTGCCAGCAGTACACAGGAGGGGAACGAGCAGTACTTC
CDR3 protein: CASSTQEGNEQYF